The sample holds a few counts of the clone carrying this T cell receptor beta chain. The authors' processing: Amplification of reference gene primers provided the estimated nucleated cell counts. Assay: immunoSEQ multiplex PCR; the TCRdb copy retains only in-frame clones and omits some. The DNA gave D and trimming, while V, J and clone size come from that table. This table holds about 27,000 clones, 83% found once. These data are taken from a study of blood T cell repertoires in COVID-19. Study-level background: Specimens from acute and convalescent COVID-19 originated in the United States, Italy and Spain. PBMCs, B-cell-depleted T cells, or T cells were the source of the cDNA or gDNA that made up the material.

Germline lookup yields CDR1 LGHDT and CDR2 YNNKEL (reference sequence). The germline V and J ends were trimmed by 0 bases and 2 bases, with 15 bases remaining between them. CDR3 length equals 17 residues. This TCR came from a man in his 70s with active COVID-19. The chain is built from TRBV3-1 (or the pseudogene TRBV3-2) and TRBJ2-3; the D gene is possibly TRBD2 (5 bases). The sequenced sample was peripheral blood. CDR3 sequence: CASSQDAAAKNTDTQYF. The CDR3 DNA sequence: TGTGCCAGCAGCCAAGATGCAGCGGCCAAGAACACAGATACGCAGTATTTT.